The 28 T cell receptor beta chains below were found in one sample sequenced in a study of molecular identifiers for immune sequencing clone quantification (dated 2018 in TCRdb). The library was produced with PCR. Sequenced using an Illumina HiSeq 4000. TCRdb cleaned the public reads at Q25 with fastp, built clones with MiXCR and kept in-frame beta chains. Rows matching on CDR3 protein sequence are summarized as one entry with the most common DNA and genes. A total of about 510,000 distinct CDR3 sequences appear in this sample, about 22% of them only once. The ten most abundant clones make up around 0.86% of the sample. The material sequenced was naive CD8+ T cells from blood, with Jurkat cell RNA spiked in. Taken with the paper, the label for cell subset or site translates to: FACS-sorted CD8+CD4-CCR7+CD45RA+ naive T cells. These receptor sequences come from a human donor in good health. Some libraries in this study had Jurkat cell RNA spiked in.

This chain uses TRBV1 with TRBJ1-5; the D call of TRBD1 is as the table states it, not checked on the DNA. TRBV1 is marked as a pseudogene. The CDR3 has 19 residues. Here the CDR3 DNA reads TGCACCAGCAGCCAAGATTGTCGACCTGACGACAGGGGAAATCAGCCCCAGCATTTT. Residues: CTSSQDCRPDDRGNQPQHF.

This clonotype was counted many times. The chain recombines TRBV5-6 with TRBJ2-7; no clear D. Germline values: CDR1 SGHDT, CDR2 YYEEEE. V shed 0 bases and J shed 5 bases, with 12 bases lying between them. The CDR3 covers 14 residues. CDR3 in amino acids: CASSLVREDNEQYF. The CDR3 nucleotides are TGTGCCAGCAGCTTGGTTAGGGAAGACAACGAGCAGTACTTC.

Comment on this clonotype: A single base separates this from a much larger clone, so it may be a read error. The CDR3 end shows no conserved phenylalanine or tryptophan, and so a read error is likely. The limits of the CDR3 on the DNA are not certain, so only TCRdb's listed CDR3 is given. The rearrangement joins TRBV4-2 to TRBJ2-7; TRBD2, the D gene given by the table, was not confirmed from the DNA. Germline V gives CDR1 LGHNA, CDR2 YNFKEQ. The CDR3 is 13 residues long, ends included. The CDR3 sequence is CASSQGTSDEGTL.

CDR3 sequence reads: CASSLFGLVVVRGDGNEQFF. For the CDR3, the DNA is TGTGCCAGCAGCTTATTCGGGCTGGTGGTGGTTCGAGGGGATGGCAATGAGCAGTTCTTC. The rearrangement links TRBV11-2 to TRBJ2-1, with D tentatively TRBD1 or TRBD2 (5 bases each). Looked up from germline, CDR1 is SGHAT and CDR2 is FQNNGV. The CDR3 totals 20 residues. V lost 2 bases and J 6 bases, leaving 29 bases between the germline ends.

This sequence joins TRBV7-8 and TRBJ2-7; TRBD1 matches at 9 bases. This CDR3 region has 14 residues. CDR1 is SGHVS and CDR2 is FQNEAQ in the germline V gene. Losses at the gene ends were 6 bases for V and 6 bases for J; bases not matched to a gene: 9. CDR3 coding DNA: TGTGCCAGCAGGTCCGGGACAGGGATGACCGAGCAGTACTTC. Its translation is CASRSGTGMTEQYF.

Comment on this clonotype: One base away lies a much larger clone, so this may be a sequencing read error. The chain employs TRBV20-1 and TRBJ2-3, with D hard to call. The V and J ends lost 0 bases and 6 bases respectively, with 16 bases between them. Germline CDR1 DFQATT, CDR2 SNEGSKA (reference sequence). This CDR3 contains 15 residues. CDR3 region: CSAREIDISCDTQYF. CDR3 bases: TGCAGTGCTAGAGAAATCGACATATCTTGCGATACGCAGTATTTT.

J is TRBJ2-7 and V is TRBV30; D is unclear. Per germline, CDR1 GTSNPN and CDR2 SVGIG (reference sequence). This CDR3 region has 12 residues. V lost 2 bases, J lost 2 bases, and 7 bases lay in between. CDR3 DNA: TGTGCCTGGAGTACCCAAGCCTACGAGCAGTACTTC. This gives the protein CAWSTQAYEQYF.

The sample holds many counts of this clonotype. The rearrangement links TRBV4-3 to TRBJ1-1, with 9 bases fitting TRBD1. Looked up from germline, CDR1 is LGHNA and CDR2 is YSLEER. V shed 0 bases, J shed 4 bases, and the junction held 6 bases outside the gene matches. The CDR3 is made up of 16 amino acids. As DNA, the CDR3 is TGCGCCAGCAGCCAAGATAAGACAGGGGGAGGCACTGAAGCTTTCTTT. As protein: CASSQDKTGGGTEAFF.

This clonotype was recorded at least ten times. The V gene is TRBV14, the J gene TRBJ2-3; D perhaps matches TRBD2 (6 bases). Trimming cost V 4 bases and J 1 base, with 18 bases left between them. Per the germline V gene, CDR1 is SGHDN and CDR2 is FVKESK. This CDR3 contains 17 residues. Here the CDR3 reads CASSRYKEGGGTDTQYF. The CDR3, as DNA: TGTGCCAGCAGCCGATACAAGGAGGGCGGAGGCACAGATACGCAGTATTTT.

This clonotype has at least ten counts. The V call is TRBV7-6, the J call TRBJ2-7; maybe TRBD2 (7 bases). This CDR3 has 15 amino acids. V shed 4 bases and J shed 13 bases, with 26 bases lying between them. The germline V gene has CDR1 SGHVS and CDR2 FNYEAQ. The CDR3 reads CASSWERAAGAPLYF. Here the CDR3 DNA reads TGTGCCAGCAGCTGGGAAAGGGCGGCGGGGGCTCCCTTATACTTC.

Note on this clonotype: A much larger clone sits a single nucleotide away, making a read error possible. The chain has TRBV6-1 and TRBJ1-5; D ambiguous. The CDR3 has 14 amino acids. V lost 4 bases to trimming and J lost 5 bases, with 12 bases between them. CDR1 MNHNS and CDR2 SASEGT come from the germline V gene. CDR3: CASSVRSQDQPQHF. The CDR3 DNA reads as TGTGCCAGCAGTGTGAGATCCCAGGATCAGCCCCAGCATTTT.

This clonotype was seen more than once but under ten times. The V gene is TRBV15, the J gene TRBJ2-7, with D possibly being TRBD1 (5 bases). The germline V gene has CDR1 LNHNV and CDR2 YYDKDF (reference sequence). Trimming removed 3 bases from V and 4 bases from J, with 13 bases in between. The CDR3 sequence is 14 residues long. CDR3 bases: TGTGCCACCAGCAGCAGGGTTAATCTGTACGAGCAGTACTTC. This sequence encodes CATSSRVNLYEQYF. Supplemented by reference TRBV15 and TRBJ2-7, the full variable domain reads DAMVIQNPRYQVTQFGKPVTLSCSQTLNHNVMYWYQQKSSQAPKLLFHYYDKDFNNEADTPDNFQSRRPNTSFCFLDIRSPGLGDTAMYLCATSSRVNLYEQYFGPGTRLTVT.

About this clonotype itself: One junction end does not reproduce the germline sequence, and a read error may be involved. This chain joins TRBV7-9 and TRBJ2-7, with a tentative D call TRBD1 (6 bases). The germline V gene encodes CDR1 SEHNR and CDR2 FQNEAQ (reference sequence). CDR3 size: 15 residues. The CDR3 loop is CASSQAGTKKYEQYF. The CDR3 coding sequence is TGTGCCAGCAGCCAGGCCGGGACAAAGAAATACGAACAGTACTTC.

This clonotype was detected only a few times. The gene calls are TRBV29-1 and TRBJ1-2; D is uncertain. Deletions cut 0 bases from V and 3 bases from J, with 11 bases between. Germline CDR1 and CDR2: SQVTM and ANQGSEA. This CDR3 is built from 14 residues. The CDR3 here is CSVEDHDNYYGYTF. CDR3 nucleotides: TGCAGCGTTGAAGACCACGATAACTACTATGGCTACACCTTC.

This clonotype showed up just a few times. The chain links TRBV30 to TRBJ1-1; D unresolved. V was trimmed by 1 base and J by 6 bases, leaving 3 bases between them. Germline V lookup: CDR1 GTSNPN, CDR2 SVGIG (reference sequence). This CDR3 has 10 amino acids. Here the CDR3 DNA reads TGTGCCTGGAGTGAACCTGAAGCTTTCTTT. Its protein product is CAWSEPEAFF.

This clonotype appeared many times. The rearrangement uses TRBV29-1 and TRBJ1-1, with D unclear. This CDR3 contains 12 residues. Germline CDR1 is SQVTM and CDR2 is ANQGSEA. With 4 bases removed from V and 0 bases from J, the gap between germline ends came to 6 bases. CDR3 protein: CSVADMNTEAFF. DNA of the CDR3: TGCAGCGTTGCGGATATGAACACTGAAGCTTTCTTT.

About this clonotype: This may stem from a read error, because a much larger clone lies one nucleotide away. The chain carries TRBV5-1 and TRBJ1-2; no reliable D call. The CDR3 has 15 residues. CDR1 is SGHRS and CDR2 is YFSETQ in the germline V gene. V lost 3 bases, J lost 1 base, and 13 bases lay in between. CDR3 in DNA: TGCGCCAGCAGCTCTGAACCAAGGAATAACTATGGCTACACCTTC. This codes for CASSSEPRNNYGYTF. The complete variable domain, with remaining parts taken from reference TRBV5-1 and TRBJ1-2, reads KAGVTQTPRYLIKTRGQQVTLSCSPISGHRSVSWYQQTPGQGLQFLFEYFSETQRNKGNFPGRFSGRQFSNSRSEMNVSTLELGDSALYLCASSSEPRNNYGYTFGSGTRLTVV.

Details on this clonotype: Given a much more abundant clone one base away, this may be a read error. The genes are TRBV24-1 and TRBJ2-3, with TRBD2 matching over 10 bases. CDR3 size: 18 residues. Germline values: CDR1 KGHDR, CDR2 SFDVKD. CDR3 in DNA: TGTGCCGCCAGTGACGTCGCCGGGACTAGCGAAAACACAGATACGCAGTATTTT. Protein product: CAASDVAGTSENTDTQYF.

Many counts were recorded for this clonotype. V and J are TRBV3-1 and TRBJ1-1; D remains ambiguous. CDR1 and CDR2 (germline): LGHDT, YNNKEL (reference sequence). The CDR3 loop spans 12 amino acids. V was trimmed by 0 bases and J by 6 bases, leaving 5 bases between them. The CDR3 region is CASSQEDAEAFF. CDR3 in DNA: TGTGCCAGCAGCCAAGAAGATGCTGAAGCTTTCTTT.

The genes are TRBV6-2 or TRBV6-3 and TRBJ2-2; 7 bases align to TRBD2. The V gene's germline CDR1 is MNHEY and CDR2 SVGEGT. V lost 10 bases, J lost 1 base, and 3 bases stayed unmatched. The CDR3 length is 13 residues. The CDR3 region has the DNA TGTGCCACTTGGACTAGGAACACCGGGGAGCTGTTTTTT. Translated, it gives CATWTRNTGELFF.

Regarding this clonotype: It may be a read error: a sequence one base away is much more abundant. J is TRBJ2-3 and V is TRBV5-3; 9 positions match TRBD2. TRBV5-3 is an open reading frame, and its role is uncertain. V was pared by 8 bases and J by 4 bases, with 17 bases of the junction left unmatched. CDR3 length: 17 amino acids. CDR3 residues: CASSMGASGIGADTQYF. The CDR3 DNA sequence: TGTGCCAGCAGCATGGGGGCTAGCGGGATAGGCGCAGATACGCAGTATTTT.

Concerning this clonotype: Since a much larger clone is just one base distant, this may be a read error. V usage is TRBV24-1 and J usage is TRBJ2-3; no clear D gene. The CDR3 loop spans 13 amino acids. Germline CDR1 reads KGHDR; CDR2 reads SFDVKD. Here the CDR3 DNA reads TGTGCCGCCAGTGAAGCGATCACAGATACGCAGTATTTT. It translates to CAASEAITDTQYF.

This clonotype occurred many times. The V gene is TRBV6-5, the J gene TRBJ2-3, with 8 bases fitting TRBD2. The V gene's germline CDR1 is MNHEY and CDR2 SVGAGI. The CDR3 is 16 amino acids. The V and J ends lost 7 bases and 2 bases, in that order; junction bases with no gene match: 11. CDR3 residues: CASNLLASGPTDTQYF. The CDR3 DNA follows: TGTGCCAGCAACCTGTTGGCTAGCGGGCCCACAGATACGCAGTATTTT.

This clonotype was found many times. The chain uses TRBV6-2 or TRBV6-3 and TRBJ2-1; 7 bases fit TRBD2. After removal of 0 bases from V and 7 bases from J, the junction contained 9 bases not matched to a gene. The CDR3 totals 16 residues. Germline CDR1 reads MNHEY; CDR2 reads SVGEGT. The CDR3 DNA is TGTGCCAGCAGTTACTCTGCGGGAGAAAAGGTAAATGAGCAGTTCTTC. Residues: CASSYSAGEKVNEQFF.

This clonotype was detected a few times. DNA of the CDR3: TGTGCCACCAGTGATTCAGGGGAGACCGGGGAGCTGTTTTTT. Translated, it gives CATSDSGETGELFF. This rearrangement joins TRBV24-1 to TRBJ2-2, with a tentative D call TRBD1 (6 bases). This CDR3 contains 14 residues. Germline V gives CDR1 KGHDR, CDR2 SFDVKD. V dropped 2 bases and J dropped 5 bases, with 8 bases sitting between them.

This clonotype was counted ten times or more. The chain uses TRBV7-2 and TRBJ2-7; 9 bases map to TRBD1. The V and J ends lost 5 bases and 0 bases, in that order; junction bases with no gene match: 5. CDR3 length equals 15 residues. Germline-derived CDR1 and CDR2 are SGHTA and FQGNSA. CDR3 sequence (DNA): TGTGCCAGCAGCCTACGGGACAGGGTCTCCTACGAGCAGTACTTC. Translating it yields CASSLRDRVSYEQYF. The full variable domain, its missing parts supplied by reference TRBV7-2 and TRBJ2-7, is GAGVSQSPSNKVTEKGKDVELRCDPISGHTALYWYRQSLGQGLEFLIYFQGNSAPDKSGLPSDRFSAERTGGSVSTLTIQRTQQEDSAVYLCASSLRDRVSYEQYFGPGTRLTVT.

This clonotype was recorded at least ten times. The chain carries TRBV13 and TRBJ2-5, with 9 bases matching TRBD1. Trimming took 5 bases from V and 3 from J; bases not matched to a gene: 4. The germline gives CDR1 PRHDT, CDR2 FYEKMQ (reference sequence). This CDR3 region has 14 residues. This CDR3 reads CASSLRTGEETQYF. DNA of the CDR3: TGTGCCAGCAGCCTTCGGACAGGGGAAGAGACCCAGTACTTC.

The V gene is TRBV5-6, the J gene TRBJ1-1; 9 bases are a match to TRBD1. Germline values: CDR1 SGHDT, CDR2 YYEEEE. V shed 2 bases and J 5 bases; nucleotides not matched to a gene: 7. The CDR3 has 15 amino acids. CDR3 amino acids: CASSFVTGGWTEAFF. CDR3 in DNA: TGTGCCAGCAGCTTTGTGACAGGGGGTTGGACTGAAGCTTTCTTT.